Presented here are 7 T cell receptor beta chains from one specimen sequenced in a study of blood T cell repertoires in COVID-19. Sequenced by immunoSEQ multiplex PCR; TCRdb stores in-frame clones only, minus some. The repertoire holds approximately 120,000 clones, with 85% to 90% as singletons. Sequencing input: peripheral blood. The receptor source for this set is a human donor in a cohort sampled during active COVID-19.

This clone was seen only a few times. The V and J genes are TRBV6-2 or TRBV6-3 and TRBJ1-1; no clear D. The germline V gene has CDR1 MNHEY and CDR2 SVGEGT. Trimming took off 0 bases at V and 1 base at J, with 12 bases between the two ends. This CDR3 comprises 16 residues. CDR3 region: CASSYSLREWNTEAFF. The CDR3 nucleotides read TGTGCCAGCAGTTACTCGTTACGAGAGTGGAACACTGAAGCTTTCTTT.

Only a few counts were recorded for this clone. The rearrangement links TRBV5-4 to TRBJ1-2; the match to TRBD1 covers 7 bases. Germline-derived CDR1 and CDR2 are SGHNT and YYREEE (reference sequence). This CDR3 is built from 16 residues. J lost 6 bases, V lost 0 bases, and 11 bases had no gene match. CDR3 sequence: CASSLDWAGQVNGYTF. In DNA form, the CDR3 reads TGTGCCAGCAGCTTGGATTGGGCCGGACAGGTGAATGGCTACACCTTC.

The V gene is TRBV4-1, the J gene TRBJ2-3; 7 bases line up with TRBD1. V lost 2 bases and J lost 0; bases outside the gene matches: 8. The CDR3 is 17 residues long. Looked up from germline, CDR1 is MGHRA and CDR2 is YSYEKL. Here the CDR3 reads CASSQNQGQPSTDTQYF. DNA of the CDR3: TGCGCCAGCAGCCAAAACCAGGGACAGCCGAGCACAGATACGCAGTATTTT.

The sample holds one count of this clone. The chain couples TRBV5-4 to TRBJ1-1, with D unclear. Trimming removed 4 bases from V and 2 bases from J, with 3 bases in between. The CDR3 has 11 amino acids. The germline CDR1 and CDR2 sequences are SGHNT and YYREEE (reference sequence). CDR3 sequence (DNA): TGTGCCAGCAGCCGTAACACTGAAGCTTTCTTT. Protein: CASSRNTEAFF.

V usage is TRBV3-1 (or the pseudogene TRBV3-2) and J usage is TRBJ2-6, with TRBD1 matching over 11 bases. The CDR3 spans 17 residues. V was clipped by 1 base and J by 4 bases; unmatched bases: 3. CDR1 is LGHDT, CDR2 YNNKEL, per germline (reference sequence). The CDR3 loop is CASSQGTGGAGANVLTF. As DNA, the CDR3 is TGTGCCAGCAGCCAAGGGACAGGGGGCGCCGGGGCCAACGTCCTGACTTTC.

The CDR3 nucleotides read TGTGCCAGCAGCCCAGGGGTAGGGCAGTTCTTC. It encodes CASSPGVGQFF. This chain uses TRBV5-8 with TRBJ2-1; TRBD1 is a possible D gene (6 bases). The CDR3 spans 11 residues. V lost 4 bases and J 12 bases, leaving 11 bases between the germline ends. Germline values: CDR1 SGHTS, CDR2 YDEGEE.

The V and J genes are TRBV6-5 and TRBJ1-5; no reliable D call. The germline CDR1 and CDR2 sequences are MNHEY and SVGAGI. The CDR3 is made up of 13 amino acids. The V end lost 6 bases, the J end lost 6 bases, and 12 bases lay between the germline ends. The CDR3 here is CASSPRGSQPQHF. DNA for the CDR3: TGTGCCAGCAGCCCCCGAGGGAGTCAGCCCCAGCATTTT.